This T cell receptor (beta chain) stems from a study of shared clonotypes between healthy human individuals. In the naive CD8 group, cells lacked CD45RO and were positively selected for CCR7, so terminally differentiated effector memory CD45RA+ cells were left out. Those who donated, Caucasian adults without exception, all lived in Nashville, Tennessee. Germline CDR1 LNHDA, CDR2 SQIVND (reference sequence). CDR3 size: 17 residues. J was trimmed by 4 bases and V by 1 base; bases with no gene match: 10. For this clone: Its antigen is unknown.

Study-wide results and caveats: A few donors shared around 5.1% of their naive CD4 clonotypes. Clonotypes which were not shared had lower generation probabilities than clonotypes that all four donors shared.

Assay execution proceeded at the deep level. Repertoires were generated with immunoSEQ multiplex PCR, while TCRdb's copy carries only in-frame clones and drops some. The sample carries under 1 million clones, about 96% recorded once. The sequence derives from a man aged 30 to 45 in good health. The rearrangement links TRBV19 to TRBJ2-1; the match to TRBD2 covers 7 bases. Sequenced input: naive CD8+ T cells sorted from blood. The CDR3 reads CASSIAITGLGYNEQFF. The CDR3 region has the DNA TGTGCCAGTAGTATAGCGATCACCGGACTAGGTTACAATGAGCAGTTCTTC.